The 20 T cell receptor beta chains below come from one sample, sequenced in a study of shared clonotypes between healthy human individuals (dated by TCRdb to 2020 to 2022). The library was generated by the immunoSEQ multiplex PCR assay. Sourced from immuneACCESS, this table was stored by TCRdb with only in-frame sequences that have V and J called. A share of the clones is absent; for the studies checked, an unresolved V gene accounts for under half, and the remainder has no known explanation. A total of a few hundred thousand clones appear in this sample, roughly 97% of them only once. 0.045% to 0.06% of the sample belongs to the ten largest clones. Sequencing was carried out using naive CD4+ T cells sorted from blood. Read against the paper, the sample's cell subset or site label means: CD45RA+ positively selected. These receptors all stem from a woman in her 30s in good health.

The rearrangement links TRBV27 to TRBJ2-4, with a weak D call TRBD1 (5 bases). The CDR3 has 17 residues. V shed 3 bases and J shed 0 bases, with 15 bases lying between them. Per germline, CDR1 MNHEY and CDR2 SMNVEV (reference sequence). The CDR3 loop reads CASSFRGQGLAKNIQYF. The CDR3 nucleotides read TGTGCCAGCAGTTTTAGAGGTCAGGGTCTAGCCAAAAACATTCAGTACTTC.

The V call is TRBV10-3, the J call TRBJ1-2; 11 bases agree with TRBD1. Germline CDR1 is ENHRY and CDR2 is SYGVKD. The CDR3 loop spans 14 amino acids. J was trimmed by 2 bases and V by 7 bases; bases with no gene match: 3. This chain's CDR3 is CAITGQGVNYGYTF. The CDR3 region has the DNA TGTGCCATCACGGGACAGGGGGTAAACTATGGCTACACCTTC.

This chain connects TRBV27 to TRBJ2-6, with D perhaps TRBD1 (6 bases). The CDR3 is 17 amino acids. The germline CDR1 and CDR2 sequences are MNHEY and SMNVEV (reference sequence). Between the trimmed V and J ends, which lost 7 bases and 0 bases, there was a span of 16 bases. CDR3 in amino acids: CASTRTVVSSGANVLTF. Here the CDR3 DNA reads TGTGCCAGCACCCGGACAGTCGTTAGCTCTGGGGCCAACGTCCTGACTTTC.

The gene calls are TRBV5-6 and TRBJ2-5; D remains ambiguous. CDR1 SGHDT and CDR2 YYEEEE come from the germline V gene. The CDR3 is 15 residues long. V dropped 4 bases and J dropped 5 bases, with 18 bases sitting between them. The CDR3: CASSPDPVGLETQYF. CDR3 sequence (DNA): TGTGCCAGCAGCCCGGACCCCGTGGGATTGGAGACCCAGTACTTC.

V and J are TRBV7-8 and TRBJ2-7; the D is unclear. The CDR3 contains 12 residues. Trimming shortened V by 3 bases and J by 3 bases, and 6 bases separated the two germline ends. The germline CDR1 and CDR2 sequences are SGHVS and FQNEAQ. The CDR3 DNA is TGTGCCAGCAGCTTGATAAGCTACGAGCAGTACTTC. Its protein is CASSLISYEQYF.

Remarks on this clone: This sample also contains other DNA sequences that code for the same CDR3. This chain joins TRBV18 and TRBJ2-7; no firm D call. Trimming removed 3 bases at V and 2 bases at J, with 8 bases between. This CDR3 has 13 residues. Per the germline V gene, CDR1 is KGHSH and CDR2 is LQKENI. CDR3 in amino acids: CASSPRSAYEQYF. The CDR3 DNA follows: TGTGCCAGCTCACCCCGTTCGGCCTACGAGCAGTACTTC.

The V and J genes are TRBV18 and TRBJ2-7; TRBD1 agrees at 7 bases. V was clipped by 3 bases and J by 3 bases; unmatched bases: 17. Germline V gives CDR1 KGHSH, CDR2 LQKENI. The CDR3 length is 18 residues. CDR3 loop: CASSPMAFLTGTNYEQYF. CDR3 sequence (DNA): TGTGCCAGCTCACCGATGGCATTTTTGACAGGGACAAACTACGAGCAGTACTTC.

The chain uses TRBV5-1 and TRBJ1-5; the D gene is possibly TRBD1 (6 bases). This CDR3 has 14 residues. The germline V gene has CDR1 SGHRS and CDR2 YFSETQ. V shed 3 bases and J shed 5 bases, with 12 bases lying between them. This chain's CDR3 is CASSSEGGHQPQHF. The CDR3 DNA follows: TGCGCCAGCAGCTCCGAAGGGGGGCATCAGCCCCAGCATTTT.

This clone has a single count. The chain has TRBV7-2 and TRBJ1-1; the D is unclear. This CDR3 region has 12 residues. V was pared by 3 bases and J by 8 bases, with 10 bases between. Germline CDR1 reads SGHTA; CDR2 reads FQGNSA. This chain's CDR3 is CASSLRVREAFF. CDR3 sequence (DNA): TGTGCCAGCAGCTTGAGGGTCAGGGAAGCTTTCTTT.

The CDR3 protein is CASSLGVSPLHF. DNA of the CDR3: TGTGCCAGCAGCTTAGGGGTTTCACCCCTCCACTTT. The J gene is TRBJ1-6, the V gene TRBV11-2, with D hard to call. CDR3 length: 12 amino acids. The germline CDR1 and CDR2 sequences are SGHAT and FQNNGV. V lost 1 base and J 9 bases, leaving 4 bases between the germline ends.

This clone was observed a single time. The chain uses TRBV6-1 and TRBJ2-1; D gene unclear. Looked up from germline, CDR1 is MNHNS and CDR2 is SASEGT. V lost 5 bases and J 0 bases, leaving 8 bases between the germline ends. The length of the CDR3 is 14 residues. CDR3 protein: CASSSLGSYNEQFF. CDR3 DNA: TGTGCCAGCAGTTCTCTGGGCTCCTACAATGAGCAGTTCTTC.

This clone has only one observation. The CDR3 here is CSVDRLMYGYTF. The CDR3, as DNA: TGCAGCGTTGACAGGTTAATGTATGGCTACACCTTC. The chain recombines TRBV29-1 with TRBJ1-2; D not certain. The CDR3 has 12 residues. In germline, CDR1 is SQVTM, CDR2 ANQGSEA. Trimming shortened V by 3 bases and J by 5 bases, and 10 bases separated the two germline ends.

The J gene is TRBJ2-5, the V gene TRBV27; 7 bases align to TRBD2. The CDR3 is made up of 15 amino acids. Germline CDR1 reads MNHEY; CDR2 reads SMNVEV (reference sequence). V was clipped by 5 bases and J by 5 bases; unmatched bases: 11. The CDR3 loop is CASSTKQLAIETQYF. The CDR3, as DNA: TGTGCCAGCAGTACAAAGCAACTAGCGATCGAGACCCAGTACTTC.

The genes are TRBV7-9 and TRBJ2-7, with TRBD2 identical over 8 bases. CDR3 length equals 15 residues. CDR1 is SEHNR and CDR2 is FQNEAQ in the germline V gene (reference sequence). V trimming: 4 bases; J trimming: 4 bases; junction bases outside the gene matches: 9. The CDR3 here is CASSSGGGLRYEQYF. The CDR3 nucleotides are TGTGCCAGCAGCTCCGGGGGGGGGCTGAGGTACGAGCAGTACTTC.

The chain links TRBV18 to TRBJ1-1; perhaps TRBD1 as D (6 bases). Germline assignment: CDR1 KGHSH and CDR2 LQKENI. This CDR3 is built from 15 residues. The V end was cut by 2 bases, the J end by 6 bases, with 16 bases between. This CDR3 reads CASSPGGRGNAEAFF. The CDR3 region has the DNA TGTGCCAGCTCACCAGGCGGCAGGGGAAACGCTGAAGCTTTCTTT. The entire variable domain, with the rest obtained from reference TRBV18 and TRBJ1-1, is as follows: NAGVMQNPRHLVRRRGQEARLRCSPMKGHSHVYWYRQLPEEGLKFMVYLQKENIIDESGMPKERFSAEFPKEGPSILRIQQVVRGDSAAYFCASSPGGRGNAEAFFGQGTRLTVV.

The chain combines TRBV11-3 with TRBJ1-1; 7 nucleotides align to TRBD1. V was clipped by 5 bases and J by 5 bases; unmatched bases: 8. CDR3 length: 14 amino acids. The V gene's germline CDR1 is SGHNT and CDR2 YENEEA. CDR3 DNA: TGTGCCAGCAGCGTCAACAGGGGAGGGACTGAAGCTTTCTTT. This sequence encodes CASSVNRGGTEAFF. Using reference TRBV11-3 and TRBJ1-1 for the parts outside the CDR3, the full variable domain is EAGVVQSPRYKIIEKKQPVAFWCNPISGHNTLYWYLQNLGQGPELLIRYENEEAVDDSQLPKDRFSAERLKGVDSTLKIQPAELGDSAVYLCASSVNRGGTEAFFGQGTRLTVV.

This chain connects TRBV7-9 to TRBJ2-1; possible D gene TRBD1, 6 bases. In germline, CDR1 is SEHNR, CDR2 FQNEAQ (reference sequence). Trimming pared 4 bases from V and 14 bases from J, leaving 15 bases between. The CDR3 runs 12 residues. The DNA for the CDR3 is TGTGCCAGCAGCTCGTTACCCCGGACAGAGTTCTTC. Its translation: CASSSLPRTEFF. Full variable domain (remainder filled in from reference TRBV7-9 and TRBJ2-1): DTGVSQNPRHKITKRGQNVTFRCDPISEHNRLYWYRQTLGQGPEFLTYFQNEAQLEKSRLLSDRFSAERPKGSFSTLEIQRTEQGDSAMYLCASSSLPRTEFFGPGTRLTVL.

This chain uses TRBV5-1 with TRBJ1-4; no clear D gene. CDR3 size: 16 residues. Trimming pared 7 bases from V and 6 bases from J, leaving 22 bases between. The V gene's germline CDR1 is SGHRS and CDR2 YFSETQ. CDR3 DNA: TGCGCCAGCTCCTCCGGCGACCTAGGTTGGTATGAAAAACTGTTTTTT. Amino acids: CASSSGDLGWYEKLFF.

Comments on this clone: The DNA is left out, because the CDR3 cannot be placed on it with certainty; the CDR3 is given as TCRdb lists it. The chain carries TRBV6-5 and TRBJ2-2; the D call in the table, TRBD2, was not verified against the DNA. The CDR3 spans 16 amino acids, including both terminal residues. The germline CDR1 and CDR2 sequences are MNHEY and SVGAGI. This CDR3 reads CASSSSGTGYTGELFF.

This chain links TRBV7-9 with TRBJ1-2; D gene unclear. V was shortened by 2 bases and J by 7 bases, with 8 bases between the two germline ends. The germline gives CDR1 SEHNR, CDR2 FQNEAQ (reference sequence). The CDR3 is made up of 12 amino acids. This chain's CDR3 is CASSLLSSGYTF. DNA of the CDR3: TGTGCCAGCAGCTTACTTTCTAGTGGCTACACCTTC.